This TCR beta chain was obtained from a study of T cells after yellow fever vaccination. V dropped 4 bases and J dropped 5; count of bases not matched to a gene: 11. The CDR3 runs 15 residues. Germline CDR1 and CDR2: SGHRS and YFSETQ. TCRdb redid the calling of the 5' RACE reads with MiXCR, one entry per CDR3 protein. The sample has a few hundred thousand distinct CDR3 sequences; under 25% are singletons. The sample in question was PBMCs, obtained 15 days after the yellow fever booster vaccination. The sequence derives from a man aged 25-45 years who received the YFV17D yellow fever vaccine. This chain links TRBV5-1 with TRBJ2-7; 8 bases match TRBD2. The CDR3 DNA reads TGCGCCAGCAGCGGTTTAGCGGGAACTAACGACGAGCAGTACTTC. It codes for CASSGLAGTNDEQYF. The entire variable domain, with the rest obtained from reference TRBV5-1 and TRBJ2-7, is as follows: KAGVTQTPRYLIKTRGQQVTLSCSPISGHRSVSWYQQTPGQGLQFLFEYFSETQRNKGNFPGRFSGRQFSNSRSEMNVSTLELGDSALYLCASSGLAGTNDEQYFGPGTRLTVT.